This TCR beta chain is drawn from a study of blood T cell repertoires in COVID-19. Overall study context: Sites in the United States, Italy and Spain provided acute and convalescent COVID-19 samples. T cells, B-cell-depleted T cells, or PBMCs supplied cDNA or gDNA.

Original analysis: Nucleated cell counts were estimated from reference gene primer amplification. Using immunoSEQ multiplex PCR, the repertoire was profiled, and TCRdb retains in-frame clones only, with some absent. V, J and clone size derive from that table, while D and trimming were established from the DNA sequence. The sample consists of roughly 97,000 clones, about 89% of them appearing once. The J segment lost 4 bases and the V segment lost 4 bases, leaving 10 bases of the junction unmatched. The CDR3 loop spans 15 amino acids. CDR1 and CDR2 from the germline V gene are KGHSH and LQKENI. This clone was observed a single time.

This TCR was sampled from a man aged 50-60 years with acute or convalescent COVID-19. V is TRBV18 and J is TRBJ2-7; 7 bases are a match to TRBD2. Sample: peripheral blood. The CDR3: CASSRPGTTSYEQYF. CDR3 DNA: TGTGCCAGCTCACGACCCGGGACTACTTCTTACGAGCAGTACTTC.